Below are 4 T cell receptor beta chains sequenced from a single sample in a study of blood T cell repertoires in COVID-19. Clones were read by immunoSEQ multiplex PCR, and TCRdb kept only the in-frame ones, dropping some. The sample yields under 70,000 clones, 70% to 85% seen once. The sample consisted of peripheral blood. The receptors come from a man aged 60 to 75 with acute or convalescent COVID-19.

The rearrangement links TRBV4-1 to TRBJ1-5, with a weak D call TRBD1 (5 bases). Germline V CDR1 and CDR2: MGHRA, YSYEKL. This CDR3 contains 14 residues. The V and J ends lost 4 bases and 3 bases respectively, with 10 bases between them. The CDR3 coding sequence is TGCGCCAGCAGCCTCTACAGGACCAATCAGCCCCAGCATTTT. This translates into CASSLYRTNQPQHF.

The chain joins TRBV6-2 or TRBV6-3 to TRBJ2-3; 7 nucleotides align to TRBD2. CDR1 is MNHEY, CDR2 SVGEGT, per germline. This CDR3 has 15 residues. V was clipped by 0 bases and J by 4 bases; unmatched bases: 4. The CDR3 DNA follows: TGTGCCAGCAGTTACTCTCGGACTAGGGCAGATACGCAGTATTTT. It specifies CASSYSRTRADTQYF.

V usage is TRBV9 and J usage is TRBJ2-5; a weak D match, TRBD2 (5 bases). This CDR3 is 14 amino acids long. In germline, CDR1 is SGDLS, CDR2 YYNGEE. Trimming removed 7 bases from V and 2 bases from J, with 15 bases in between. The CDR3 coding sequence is TGTGCCAGCTCATCGGGCCGGGGACAAGAGACCCAGTACTTC. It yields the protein CASSSGRGQETQYF.

CDR3 protein: CASGQGLNTEAFF. Written as DNA, the CDR3 is TGTGCCAGCGGACAGGGGTTGAACACTGAAGCTTTCTTT. The rearrangement uses TRBV19 and TRBJ1-1, with TRBD1 matching over 9 bases. The CDR3 covers 13 residues. The ends lost 9 bases at V and 0 bases at J; junction bases unmatched: 2. Germline V gene data show CDR1 as LNHDA and CDR2 as SQIVND (reference sequence). Drawing the rest from reference TRBV19 and TRBJ1-1, the complete variable domain is DGGITQSPKYLFRKEGQNVTLSCEQNLNHDAMYWYRQDPGQGLRLIYYSQIVNDFQKGDIAEGYSVSREKKESFPLTVTSAQKNPTAFYLCASGQGLNTEAFFGQGTRLTVV.